A selection of T cell receptor beta chains follows, all from one sample in a study of identical twins. TCRdb passed the 5' RACE reads through MiXCR, listing each CDR3 protein once. The sample has 1,800,000 or so distinct CDR3 sequences; about 30% are singletons. The source material was cord blood. Receptors were obtained from a newborn girl in good health. Each CDR3 is given with its conserved first and last residue. The D gene is left open where the match is weak. The size field is filled for only some rows; it gives once, few, many or a size class.

. . TRBJ2-1 TRBV27 CASSFGVRREQFF TGTGCCAGCAGTTTTGGGGTTCGCAGGGAGCAGTTCTTC
TRBD2 few TRBJ2-7 TRBV11-2 CASSLENSGRVYEQYF TGTGCCAGCAGCTTAGAGAATAGCGGGAGGGTCTACGAGCAGTACTTC
. . TRBJ1-2 TRBV6-1 CASSEAPDYGYTF TGTGCCAGCAGTGAAGCCCCAGACTATGGCTACACCTTC
. . TRBJ1-1 TRBV4-1 CASSQAPGGQGPIEAFF TGCGCCAGCAGCCAAGCACCGGGCGGGCAGGGACCTATTGAAGCTTTCTTT
. few TRBJ1-2 TRBV24-1 CATSDWNGRGYTF TGTGCCACCAGTGATTGGAACGGAAGGGGCTACACCTTC
. few TRBJ2-4 TRBV5-5 CASSLARVAKNIQYF TGTGCCAGCAGCTTGGCCAGGGTCGCCAAAAACATTCAGTACTTC
. . TRBJ2-5 TRBV27 CASSFNSRRVRGNEQYF TGTGCCAGCAGTTTTAATTCGCGGCGGGTACGGGGCAATGAGCAGTACTTC
TRBD1 few TRBJ1-6 TRBV20-1 CSARRGPTGVNSPLHF TGCAGTGCTCGTAGAGGTCCGACAGGGGTAAATTCACCCCTCCACTTT
TRBD1 few TRBJ1-1 TRBV29-1 CSGVGQGPTEAFF TGCAGCGGTGTTGGACAGGGTCCCACTGAAGCTTTCTTT
. . TRBJ2-5 TRBV6-1 CASSVVPEETQYF TGTGCCAGCAGTGTGGTCCCCGAAGAGACCCAGTACTTC
. . TRBJ1-5 TRBV15 CATGTGEGNQPQHF TGTGCCACCGGTACAGGTGAGGGCAATCAGCCCCAGCATTTT
TRBD2 . TRBJ2-1 TRBV20-1 CSARKIAGAQTTGSEQFF TGCAGTGCCCGGAAAATAGCGGGAGCCCAAACAACAGGCTCTGAGCAGTTCTTC
. few TRBJ1-1 TRBV28 CASSLFGRSTEAFF TGTGCCAGCAGTTTATTTGGACGGAGCACTGAAGCTTTCTTT
. . TRBJ2-3 TRBV10-2 CASRPGTVNTDTQYF TGCGCCAGCAGACCCGGGACCGTTAACACAGATACGCAGTATTTT
. . TRBJ1-5 TRBV4-1 CASRGSDQPQHF TGCGCCAGCAGGGGGTCCGATCAGCCCCAGCATTTT
. few TRBJ1-2 TRBV28 CASSGGGPNYGYTF TGTGCCAGCTCTGGGGGGGGCCCCAACTATGGCTACACCTTC
. . TRBJ1-1 TRBV5-1 CASREKGLNTEAFF TGCGCCAGCAGGGAAAAGGGGCTGAACACTGAAGCTTTCTTT
TRBD1 . TRBJ1-2 TRBV12-3/TRBV12-4 CASSLYSRGDSYGYTF TGTGCCAGCAGTTTATACTCCAGGGGGGATAGCTATGGCTACACCTTC
TRBD2 few TRBJ2-7 TRBV12-3/TRBV12-4 CASSFTLAGVSSYEQYF TGTGCCAGCAGTTTTACCCTAGCGGGGGTAAGCTCCTACGAGCAGTACTTC
. . TRBJ1-5 TRBV20-1 CSARDLQGNQPQHF TGCAGTGCTAGAGATTTACAGGGCAATCAGCCCCAGCATTTT
TRBD2 few TRBJ2-3 TRBV9 CASSVDMGRTSGTDTQYF TGTGCCAGCAGCGTAGATATGGGGAGGACTAGCGGGACAGATACGCAGTATTTT
. . TRBJ1-2 TRBV6-5 CASSGSQGTNYGYTF TGTGCCAGCAGTGGATCACAGGGCACTAACTATGGCTACACCTTC
. once TRBJ2-2 TRBV3-1 CASSQVAGWNTGELFF TGTGCCAGCAGCCAAGTGGCGGGATGGAACACCGGGGAGCTGTTTTTT
. few TRBJ1-1 TRBV6-5 CASSYSWGTEAFF TGTGCCAGCAGTTACTCGTGGGGAACTGAAGCTTTCTTT
TRBD1 few TRBJ1-4 TRBV6-5 CASTGQGATNEKLFF TGTGCCAGCACTGGACAGGGGGCAACTAATGAAAAACTGTTTTTT
. . TRBJ2-5 TRBV9 CASSVGRKLQETQYF TGTGCCAGCAGCGTAGGAAGGAAGCTCCAAGAGACCCAGTACTTC
TRBD2 . TRBJ2-5 TRBV5-5 CASSWTSRETQYF TGTGCCAGCAGCTGGACTAGCAGGGAGACCCAGTACTTC
TRBD1 few TRBJ1-2 TRBV9 CASSSHRGRLGYTF TGTGCCAGCAGCTCCCACAGGGGGCGTCTAGGCTACACCTTC
. few TRBJ2-7 TRBV10-3 CAIGTARYEQYF TGTGCCATCGGGACGGCCCGCTACGAGCAGTACTTC
TRBD2 few TRBJ2-7 TRBV4-2 CASSQDSLSGRDHEQYF TGTGCCAGCAGCCAAGATTCCCTTAGCGGGAGAGACCACGAGCAGTACTTC
TRBD1 . TRBJ2-5 TRBV28 CASRVRGRSETQYF TGTGCCAGCAGGGTCAGGGGGCGGTCAGAGACCCAGTACTTC